This T cell receptor (beta chain) derives from a study of blood T cell repertoires in COVID-19. The V end was cut by 6 bases, the J end by 4 bases, with 11 bases between. The CDR3 sequence is 13 residues long. TCRdb's copy holds only in-frame clones and misses some; the assay was immunoSEQ multiplex PCR. This sample has under 30,000 clones; about 90% occur once, and the top ten carry about 2.4%. The chain employs TRBV12-3 or TRBV12-4 and TRBJ2-3; no clear D gene. Sequencing used peripheral blood. This receptor was taken from a man in his forties or fifties with active COVID-19. This CDR3 reads CASSRGAADTQYF. The DNA of the CDR3 is TGTGCCAGCAGCAGAGGTGCGGCAGATACGCAGTATTTT.